The rows below give T cell receptor beta chains drawn from one sample of a study of OX40 agonist ivuxolimab in advanced cancers. Profiling relied on immunoSEQ multiplex PCR, and the TCRdb table lists in-frame clones only, not all of them. The sample has tens of thousands of clones; about 89% are singletons. The specimen comprised CD4+ or CD8+ T cells sorted from blood, sampled in a trial of the OX40 agonist ivuxolimab. Receptor source: an adult with an advanced solid tumor such as melanoma, head and neck, liver or kidney cancer. Both conserved end residues are part of each CDR3. The D gene is left open where the match is weak. Size tells how often a clone was seen (once, few, many) or the class of an expanded clone, and some rows leave it out.

TRBV6-1	TRBJ1-4	-	-	CASGRGGGEKLFF	TGTGCAAGCGGTCGTGGGGGAGGGGAAAAACTGTTTTTT
TRBV5-1	TRBJ1-6	-	-	CASSLEHSPLHF	TGCGCCAGCAGCTTGGAACATTCACCCCTCCACTTT
TRBV5-6	TRBJ1-1	-	-	CASSLRGSMNTEAFF	TGTGCCAGCAGCTTGCGGGGTAGTATGAACACTGAAGCTTTCTTT
TRBV28	TRBJ1-6	-	once	CASNSGVSPLHF	TGTGCCAGCAACTCAGGGGTTTCACCCCTCCACTTT
TRBV7-9	TRBJ1-6	-	-	CASSLESYSPLHF	TGTGCCAGCAGCTTAGAGAGTTATTCACCCCTCCACTTT
TRBV29-1	TRBJ1-5	-	-	CSVATGPLNQPQHF	TGCAGCGTTGCTACAGGGCCCTTAAATCAGCCCCAGCATTTT
TRBV6-5	TRBJ1-1	-	-	CASRIQGQLSTEAFF	TGTGCCAGCAGGATACAGGGCCAGTTGAGCACTGAAGCTTTCTTT
TRBV7-9	TRBJ2-5	-	-	CASSLAGRGAQETQYF	TGTGCCAGCAGCTTAGCTGGTAGAGGGGCCCAAGAGACCCAGTACTTC
TRBV19	TRBJ2-3	-	-	CASNQGFADTQYF	TGTGCCAGTAATCAGGGGTTCGCAGATACGCAGTATTTT
TRBV6-1	TRBJ2-7	TRBD1	-	CASSEGQGEWYEQYF	TGTGCCAGCAGTGAAGGGCAGGGGGAATGGTACGAGCAGTACTTC
TRBV28	TRBJ1-3	-	-	CASSVRNGNTIYF	TGTGCCAGCAGTGTACGGAATGGAAACACCATATATTTT
TRBV6-5	TRBJ1-5	-	-	CASRKGSGFQPQHF	TGTGCCAGCAGGAAAGGGTCGGGTTTTCAGCCCCAGCATTTT
TRBV20-1	TRBJ2-7	TRBD1	-	CSARSGGAEYF	TGCAGTGCTAGGTCAGGGGGCGCCGAGTACTTC
TRBV9	TRBJ2-5	-	-	CASSTPGLQETQYF	TGTGCCAGCAGCACTCCGGGACTTCAAGAGACCCAGTACTTC
TRBV6-6	TRBJ2-2	TRBD1	-	CASSQGTGGATGELFF	TGTGCCAGCAGTCAAGGGACAGGGGGGGCGACCGGGGAGCTGTTTTTT